The TCR beta chain described here comes from a study of shared clonotypes between healthy human individuals. CDR3 size: 14 residues. V was pared by 3 bases and J by 1 base, with 9 bases between. Germline V gives CDR1 SGDLS, CDR2 YYNGEE. Generated by immunoSEQ multiplex PCR, the TCRdb table keeps only in-frame clones and is missing some. In the table there are hundreds of thousands of clones, around 81% of which are singletons. This sequence joins TRBV9 and TRBJ2-3; D ambiguous. The sample consisted of PBMCs. This sequence was found in a middle-aged woman in good health. Some clones in this sample may be carry-over from other donors' samples. CDR3 protein: CASSAQRGTDTQYF. Here the CDR3 DNA reads TGTGCCAGCAGCGCCCAAAGGGGCACAGATACGCAGTATTTT.